This T cell receptor (beta chain) was retrieved from a study of T cell responses to AZD1222 COVID-19 vaccine. Across the whole study: Second-dose groups at about 4 or about 12 weeks were pooled.

General study results and limits: Seropositive status at baseline applied to only 6 or 7 AZD1222 recipients.

Profiling relied on immunoSEQ multiplex PCR, and the TCRdb table lists in-frame clones only, not all of them. The table includes tens of thousands of clones, about 83% detected once. On this clone itself: The target antigen is unknown.

The CDR3 has 20 residues. Germline values: CDR1 LGHDT, CDR2 YNNKEL (reference sequence). Between the trimmed V and J ends, which lost 0 bases and 2 bases, there was a span of 26 bases. The source material was peripheral blood, sampled on day 0 of AZD1222 vaccination. J is TRBJ2-7 and V is TRBV3-1 (or the pseudogene TRBV3-2); D is possibly TRBD1 (6 bases). This clonotype was sampled from an adult in good health. The CDR3 region is CASSQENRVFNSFLTYEQYF. For the CDR3, the DNA is TGTGCCAGCAGCCAAGAAAACAGGGTCTTCAACTCGTTCTTGACCTACGAGCAGTACTTC.